This TCR beta chain derives from a study of T cells in tumors after PD-1 blockade (dated by TCRdb to between 2017 and 2020). At the level of the whole study: Patients with prior checkpoint blockade, systemic immunosuppressant use, or recent radiotherapy or other anti-cancer therapy within 4 weeks were excluded. Patients received pembrolizumab 200 mg every 3 weeks or cemiplimab 350 mg every 2 weeks. Ongoing daily vismodegib 150 mg was also given to a subset of patients during anti-PD-1 treatment. An average of around 110,000 TCR templates (range 24,679-257,772) and 35,000 to 40,000 unique clonotypes was obtained for peripheral blood samples. Using site-matched tumors from BCC or SCC patients sampled before and after anti-PD-1 therapy, the study carried out paired single-cell RNA and TCR sequencing. To compare clonotypes in blood versus tumor, bulk TCR sequencing was run on under eleven peripheral blood samples drawn from four or five patients. RECIST version 1.1 was used to assess clinical response. Study-wide conclusions, independent of this receptor: About 39% of tumor TCR clonotypes were found in blood, and some novel exhausted tumor clones appeared in pre-treatment blood, suggesting peripheral recruitment. Where the novel T cell clones came from was not identified, and possible sources could include lymphoid organs or rare unexpanded clones inside the tumor or in the tumor periphery.

The time point label, as the study defines it: before anti-PD-1 therapy. For bulk TCRbeta sequencing, genomic DNA was extracted from tumor biopsies or peripheral blood, and input amounts ranged from 616 ng to 6,004 ng. All patients had histologically proven advanced or metastatic basal or squamous cell carcinoma and were poor candidates for surgical resection. Of the 11 to 12 patients making up the basal cell carcinoma cohort, several underwent bulk tumor TCR sequencing. Deep TCRbeta sequencing was performed with the immunoSEQ platform. Per the original workflow: For further analysis, only productive rearrangements were exported from the immunoSEQ Analyzer. Bulk TCRbeta clonotypes were assigned T cell phenotypes by matching to single-cell RNA+TCR-seq clones sharing the same TCRbeta sequence. Using bulk TCR sequencing data, clone enrichment in tumor was calculated by dividing a clone's tumor frequency by the same clone's PBMC frequency. GLIPH was used to sort TCRs into specificity groups, which are clusters of distinct TCRs that likely recognize common antigens through shared CDR3 motifs. Here the immuneACCESS table is served through TCRdb, limited to in-frame sequences with V and J called. Missing clones are a known gap in these copies; in checked studies unresolved V genes cover under half, and the rest lacks a known reason. V and J calls and clone size are as listed in that table; D and trimming were resolved from the DNA. The sample table holds fewer than 35,000 clones, of which roughly 78% were seen once. The biggest ten clones account for about 38% of the sample.

Worth noting for this clone: Its antigen has not been determined. There are no base qualities to consult, and no much larger clone falls within one base.

The CDR3, cysteine through phenylalanine, is 14 amino acids long. Only CDR3 DNA remains: 42 bases, in frame from the first base. Taken from the germline V gene, the CDR1 and CDR2 loops are MGHRA and YSYEKL. From V the trimming removes 4 bases and from J it removes 6 bases, while the gene matches leave 7 bases of the junction unaccounted for. Recombination joined TRBV4-1 with TRBJ2-3; 7 bases in the junction line up with TRBD2. This material consisted of PBMCs, taken before anti-PD-1 treatment. The receptor was isolated from a human donor with basal cell carcinoma. The nucleotides are TGCGCCAGCAGCCTTGGGGGGGTCCTGGATACGCAGTATTTT. Translated, it gives CASSLGGVLDTQYF.